The 7 T cell receptor beta chains below all came from one sample that was sequenced in a study of cytomegalovirus exposure and HLA in healthy donors. The method was immunoSEQ multiplex PCR; TCRdb's version includes in-frame clones alone and lacks a portion of them. Of 100,000 to 150,000 clones listed, 85% to 90% are singletons. Sample: PBMCs. The origin of the receptors is a woman between 18 and 29 years old in good health and CMV-seronegative.

The chain couples TRBV6-1 to TRBJ1-3, with D possibly matching TRBD1 (5 bases). Germline V CDR1 and CDR2: MNHNS, SASEGT. This CDR3 has 14 residues. Deletions cut 2 bases from V and 3 bases from J, with 8 bases between. The CDR3 spells CASSETGVGNTIYF. In nucleotides, the CDR3 is TGTGCCAGCAGTGAAACGGGGGTTGGAAACACCATATATTTT.

The chain carries TRBV5-1 and TRBJ2-3, with 7 bases that match TRBD1. This CDR3 is built from 16 residues. CDR1 and CDR2 (germline): SGHRS, YFSETQ. Trimming at V came to 3 bases and at J to 2 bases, leaving 9 bases not matched to a gene. CDR3 sequence: CASSSNPTGPTDTQYF. Written as DNA, the CDR3 is TGCGCCAGCAGCTCCAACCCGACAGGGCCCACAGATACGCAGTATTTT.

This clone was recorded once. The V and J genes are TRBV5-1 and TRBJ2-3; D ambiguous. This CDR3 comprises 14 residues. Germline loops: CDR1 SGHRS, CDR2 YFSETQ. Trimming stripped 0 bases from V and 4 bases from J, with 9 bases between. This CDR3 is CASSLAILADTQYF. CDR3 bases: TGCGCCAGCAGCTTGGCCATTTTAGCAGATACGCAGTATTTT.

This clone appeared once. The chain links TRBV9 to TRBJ2-7; D may be TRBD1 (5 bases). CDR3 size: 14 residues. Germline V gene sequence: CDR1 SGDLS, CDR2 YYNGEE. V lost 0 bases and J lost 6, with 13 bases in between. CDR3 sequence reads: CASSVEARVAEQYF. The DNA for the CDR3 is TGTGCCAGCAGCGTAGAGGCCAGGGTGGCCGAGCAGTACTTC.

V and J are TRBV4-1 and TRBJ2-7, with 9 bases lining up with TRBD1. This CDR3 comprises 14 residues. Unmatched junction bases numbered 6, after V lost 4 bases and J lost 5 bases. Germline CDR1 is MGHRA and CDR2 is YSYEKL. In DNA form, the CDR3 reads TGCGCCAGCAGCCGAAACAGGGGGCACGACGAGCAGTACTTC. It codes for CASSRNRGHDEQYF.

The chain recombines TRBV7-9 with TRBJ2-1; TRBD2 might be the D (6 bases). The CDR3 totals 13 residues. V was cut by 4 bases and J by 4 bases, with 8 bases left in between. Germline V CDR1 and CDR2: SEHNR, FQNEAQ (reference sequence). The CDR3 here is CASSWAGYNEQFF. CDR3 DNA sequence: TGTGCCAGCAGCTGGGCGGGATACAATGAGCAGTTCTTC.

This clone showed up just once. V usage is TRBV13 and J usage is TRBJ2-7; TRBD2 might be the D (6 bases). Germline V gives CDR1 PRHDT, CDR2 FYEKMQ (reference sequence). This CDR3 is built from 14 residues. The ends were cut back, 5 bases at V and 7 bases at J, with 18 bases in the middle. The CDR3 here is CASSPGTGRGEQYF. The CDR3 coding sequence is TGTGCCAGCAGCCCAGGGACTGGGAGAGGGGAGCAGTACTTC.